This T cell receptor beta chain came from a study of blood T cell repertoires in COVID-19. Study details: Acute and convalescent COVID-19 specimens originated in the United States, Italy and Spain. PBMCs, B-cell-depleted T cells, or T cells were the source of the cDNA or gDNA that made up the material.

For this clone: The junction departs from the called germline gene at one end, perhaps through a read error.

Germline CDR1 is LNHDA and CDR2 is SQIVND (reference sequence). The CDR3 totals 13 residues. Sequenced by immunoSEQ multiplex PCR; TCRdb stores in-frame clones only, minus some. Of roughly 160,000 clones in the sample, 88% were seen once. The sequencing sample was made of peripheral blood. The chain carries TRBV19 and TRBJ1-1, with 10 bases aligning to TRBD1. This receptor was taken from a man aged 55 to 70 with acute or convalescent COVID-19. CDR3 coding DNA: TGTGCCAGTAGGGACAGGGGGAACGCTGAAGCTTTCTTT. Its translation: CASRDRGNAEAFF.